The 18 T cell receptor beta chains presented below share a single source sample, sequenced in a study of blood T cell repertoires in COVID-19. TCRdb keeps only in-frame clones here, not all; method: immunoSEQ multiplex PCR. The sample yields about 83,000 clones, approximately 86% seen once. The sample comprised peripheral blood. These receptors originate from a man at least 80 years old with active or convalescent COVID-19.

The J gene is TRBJ2-3, the V gene TRBV7-8; possible D gene TRBD2, 7 bases. Looked up from germline, CDR1 is SGHVS and CDR2 is FQNEAQ. With 1 base removed from V and 0 bases from J, the gap between germline ends came to 14 bases. This CDR3 has 17 residues. CDR3 loop: CASSLDSGTTSTDTQYF. The DNA for the CDR3 is TGTGCCAGCAGCTTAGACAGCGGGACAACTAGCACAGATACGCAGTATTTT.

This rearrangement joins TRBV4-2 to TRBJ2-5, with TRBD1 matching 9 bases. Trimming cost V 4 bases and J 5 bases; bases outside gene matches: 5. Germline CDR1 reads LGHNA; CDR2 reads YNFKEQ. This CDR3 has 14 amino acids. CDR3 amino acids: CASSPGQGEETQYF. Here the CDR3 DNA reads TGTGCCAGCAGCCCGGGACAGGGTGAGGAGACCCAGTACTTC.

This clone showed up just once. CDR3 region: CASSLGQANTGELFF. CDR3 DNA sequence: TGTGCCAGCAGCTTAGGGCAGGCGAACACCGGGGAGCTGTTTTTT. The J gene is TRBJ2-2, the V gene TRBV7-6; no firm D call. Trimming took 1 base from V and 0 from J, leaving 6 bases between them. Germline V CDR1 and CDR2: SGHVS, FNYEAQ. The CDR3 has 15 residues.

This chain connects TRBV18 to TRBJ1-1; TRBD1 aligns across 8 bases. Looked up from germline, CDR1 is KGHSH and CDR2 is LQKENI. The CDR3 totals 14 residues. Germline trimming cut 8 bases from V and 2 bases from J; bases unmatched to any gene: 7. In DNA, the CDR3 is TGTGCCAGCAGTACAGGGGGGAGAAACACTGAAGCTTTCTTT. Its protein product is CASSTGGRNTEAFF.

This chain links TRBV30 with TRBJ1-2, with 8 bases fitting TRBD1. CDR3 length: 13 residues. V lost 1 base and J lost 8; bases outside the gene matches: 6. Germline CDR1 reads GTSNPN; CDR2 reads SVGIG (reference sequence). DNA for the CDR3: TGTGCCTGGAGTGGAGCACAGGGGGACGGCTACACCTTC. It translates to CAWSGAQGDGYTF. Full variable domain (outside the CDR3, taken from reference TRBV30 and TRBJ1-2): SQTIHQWPATLVQPVGSPLSLECTVEGTSNPNLYWYRQAAGRGLQLLFYSVGIGQISSEVPQNLSASRPQDRQFILSSKKLLLSDSGFYLCAWSGAQGDGYTFGSGTRLTVV.

This chain links TRBV2 with TRBJ2-1; D is uncertain. V shed 5 bases and J shed 9 bases, with 11 bases lying between them. Germline V CDR1 and CDR2: SNHLY, FYNNEI. The CDR3 is 12 residues long. CDR3: CASSSSRGEQFF. The CDR3 DNA sequence: TGTGCCAGCAGTTCGTCCCGAGGTGAGCAGTTCTTC.

In its sample, this clone was seen a few times. The rearrangement uses TRBV6-5 and TRBJ2-5; D is perhaps TRBD2 (5 bases). V lost 5 bases and J lost 5, with 12 bases in between. CDR3 length: 13 residues. CDR1 and CDR2 (germline): MNHEY, SVGAGI. The CDR3 DNA sequence: TGTGCCAGCAGTCGAGGGTCGGAGGAGACCCAGTACTTC. Translating gives CASSRGSEETQYF.

This clone showed up just a few times. The chain is built from TRBV19 and TRBJ2-3; tentatively, D is TRBD2 (6 bases). The CDR3 spans 14 residues. The V end was cut by 8 bases, the J end by 0 bases, with 12 bases between. Germline assignment: CDR1 LNHDA and CDR2 SQIVND (reference sequence). Here the CDR3 reads CASGTGTSTDTQYF. Written as DNA, the CDR3 is TGTGCCAGTGGAACCGGGACTAGCACAGATACGCAGTATTTT.

The rearrangement uses TRBV18 and TRBJ1-2, with 7 bases identical to TRBD1. The junction had 8 bases not matched to a gene; V was cut back by 3 bases and J by 7 bases. CDR3 length: 14 residues. Germline CDR1 KGHSH, CDR2 LQKENI. The CDR3 loop is CASSPPLDRPGYTF. The CDR3, as DNA: TGTGCCAGCTCACCTCCGCTGGACAGGCCTGGCTACACCTTC. Together with reference TRBV18 and TRBJ1-2, the CDR3 gives the full variable domain: NAGVMQNPRHLVRRRGQEARLRCSPMKGHSHVYWYRQLPEEGLKFMVYLQKENIIDESGMPKERFSAEFPKEGPSILRIQQVVRGDSAAYFCASSPPLDRPGYTFGSGTRLTVV.

The chain combines TRBV6-5 with TRBJ1-5, with D perhaps matching TRBD1 (5 bases). The germline V gene encodes CDR1 MNHEY and CDR2 SVGAGI. This CDR3 comprises 14 residues. V lost 3 bases to trimming and J lost 4 bases, with 10 bases between them. This chain's CDR3 is CASSYWRGNQPQHF. CDR3 nucleotide sequence: TGTGCCAGCAGTTATTGGCGGGGGAATCAGCCCCAGCATTTT.

The chain has TRBV5-1 and TRBJ2-1; 7 nucleotides match TRBD1. The CDR3 has 14 residues. Germline V gene data show CDR1 as SGHRS and CDR2 as YFSETQ. Unmatched junction bases numbered 11, after V lost 5 bases and J lost 9 bases. The CDR3 DNA is TGCGCCAGCAGGGGGACAGCTGGAGTCGGTGAGCAGTTCTTC. This sequence encodes CASRGTAGVGEQFF.

V is TRBV30 and J is TRBJ2-5, with a weak D call TRBD1 (6 bases). V lost 3 bases and J 0 bases, leaving 8 bases between the germline ends. This CDR3 is built from 13 residues. CDR1 is GTSNPN and CDR2 is SVGIG in the germline V gene (reference sequence). The CDR3 DNA follows: TGTGCCTGGAGCCAGGGGTACCAAGAGACCCAGTACTTC. It is translated as CAWSQGYQETQYF.

CDR3 nucleotides: TGTGCCAGCAGTCGTAGCGGGAGACGCGATACGCAGTATTTT. It yields the protein CASSRSGRRDTQYF. The gene calls are TRBV11-2 and TRBJ2-3; 9 nucleotides match TRBD2. Looked up from germline, CDR1 is SGHAT and CDR2 is FQNNGV. The CDR3 is 14 residues long. Trimming at V came to 6 bases and at J to 6 bases, leaving 7 bases not matched to a gene.

The J gene is TRBJ1-1, the V gene TRBV27; no clear D. Trimming shortened V by 3 bases and J by 7 bases, and 12 bases separated the two germline ends. The germline gives CDR1 MNHEY, CDR2 SMNVEV (reference sequence). The CDR3 consists of 13 residues. This CDR3 is CASSFHEAGEAFF. CDR3 sequence (DNA): TGTGCCAGCAGTTTCCACGAGGCGGGTGAAGCTTTCTTT.

This chain uses TRBV15 with TRBJ1-2; 9 nucleotides line up with TRBD1. Trimming cost V 8 bases and J 7 bases; bases outside gene matches: 11. Per the germline V gene, CDR1 is LNHNV and CDR2 is YYDKDF (reference sequence). CDR3 length: 14 amino acids. The CDR3 reads CATSTQTGGRGYTF. For the CDR3, the DNA is TGTGCCACCTCCACTCAGACAGGGGGACGTGGCTACACCTTC.

This chain uses TRBV12-3 or TRBV12-4 with TRBJ1-1, with D possibly TRBD1 on 6 matching bases. Trimming took off 6 bases at V and 6 bases at J, with 14 bases between the two ends. The CDR3 extends over 13 amino acids. This CDR3 is CASSLQGRAEAFF. The CDR3 nucleotides read TGTGCCAGCAGCCTACAGGGTAGGGCTGAAGCTTTCTTT.

This clone was seen just once. The gene calls are TRBV29-1 and TRBJ2-3, with D hard to call. Deletions cut 6 bases from V and 4 bases from J, with 11 bases between. This CDR3 is built from 12 residues. Germline V gives CDR1 SQVTM, CDR2 ANQGSEA. CDR3 amino acids: CSVVIVADTQYF. The DNA for the CDR3 is TGCAGCGTAGTAATAGTGGCAGATACGCAGTATTTT.

This clone has a single count. DNA of the CDR3: TGTGCCAGCAACGGTTTAGCTGTCGATGAGCAGTTCTTC. The encoded protein is CASNGLAVDEQFF. The chain has TRBV6-5 and TRBJ2-1; D is unclear. The CDR3 totals 13 residues. Trimming stripped 7 bases from V and 8 bases from J, with 15 bases between. The germline V gene encodes CDR1 MNHEY and CDR2 SVGAGI.